This entry concerns a single T cell receptor beta chain. The data were taken from a study of blood T cell repertoires in COVID-19. Study summary: Italy, Spain and the United States were the sources of the convalescent and acute COVID-19 samples. Sources were T cells, B-cell-depleted T cells, or PBMCs; the material itself was cDNA or gDNA.

The method was immunoSEQ multiplex PCR; TCRdb's version includes in-frame clones alone and lacks a portion of them. The table lists around 270,000 clones, roughly 90% of them singletons. The germline CDR1 and CDR2 sequences are SGHNT and YYREEE (reference sequence). Unmatched junction bases numbered 6, after V lost 0 bases and J lost 5 bases. The CDR3 extends over 16 amino acids. The receptor was derived from a man in his forties with acute or convalescent COVID-19. J is TRBJ2-1 and V is TRBV5-4; 9 nucleotides align to TRBD2. The sequenced sample was peripheral blood. The CDR3 loop reads CASSLGVAGDHNEQFF. The CDR3 bases are TGTGCCAGCAGCTTGGGGGTAGCGGGGGACCACAATGAGCAGTTCTTC.